The 3 T cell receptor beta chains below all came from one sample that was sequenced in a study of cytomegalovirus exposure and HLA in healthy donors (dated by TCRdb to the late 2010s). Library preparation used the immunoSEQ multiplex PCR assay. TCRdb provides this immuneACCESS table in a form limited to in-frame rearrangements. Some clones are lacking; in checked studies, under half of them reflect an unresolved V gene, and why the rest are absent is not known. Here the sample has 200,000 or so clones; roughly 84% occur a single time. The ten largest clones capture 10% to 15% of the sample. Sequenced: PBMCs. These receptors all come from a woman aged 25 to 45 in good health and CMV-seropositive.

The chain recombines TRBV6-5 with TRBJ1-2; D is uncertain. V was trimmed by 4 bases and J by 4 bases, leaving 13 bases between them. CDR1 is MNHEY and CDR2 is SVGAGI in the germline V gene. The CDR3 consists of 14 residues. CDR3 DNA sequence: TGTGCCAGCAGTTCGGCAGGCAAACTCTATGGCTACACCTTC. It specifies CASSSAGKLYGYTF.

V gene TRBV7-2 combines with J gene TRBJ1-3; no reliable D call. CDR1 and CDR2 from the germline V gene are SGHTA and FQGNSA. The CDR3 sequence is 14 residues long. Trimming left V 7 bases short and J 2 bases short, with 12 bases between. CDR3 bases: TGTGCCAGCACCACGGTGGTAACTGGAAACACCATATATTTT. Encoded protein: CASTTVVTGNTIYF.

The genes are TRBV9 and TRBJ2-2; TRBD1 is a possible D gene (5 bases). This CDR3 has 15 residues. Trimming stripped 4 bases from V and 4 bases from J, with 14 bases between. Germline V gives CDR1 SGDLS, CDR2 YYNGEE. The CDR3 DNA is TGTGCCAGCAGCCCCATAGGGGTAGGCACCGGGGAGCTGTTTTTT. Translated, it gives CASSPIGVGTGELFF.